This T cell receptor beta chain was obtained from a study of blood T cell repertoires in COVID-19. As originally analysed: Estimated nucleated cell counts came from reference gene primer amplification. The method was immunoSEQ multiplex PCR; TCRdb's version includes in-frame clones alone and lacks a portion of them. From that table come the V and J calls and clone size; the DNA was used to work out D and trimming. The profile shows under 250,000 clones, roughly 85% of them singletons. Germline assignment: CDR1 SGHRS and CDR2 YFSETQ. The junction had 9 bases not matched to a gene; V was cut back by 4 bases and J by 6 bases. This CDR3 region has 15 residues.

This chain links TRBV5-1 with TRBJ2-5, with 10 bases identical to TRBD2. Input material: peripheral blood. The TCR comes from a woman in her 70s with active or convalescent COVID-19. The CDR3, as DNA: TGCGCCAGCAGCGGGGGGGAACTAGCGGGACAGACCCAGTACTTC. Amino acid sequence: CASSGGELAGQTQYF.